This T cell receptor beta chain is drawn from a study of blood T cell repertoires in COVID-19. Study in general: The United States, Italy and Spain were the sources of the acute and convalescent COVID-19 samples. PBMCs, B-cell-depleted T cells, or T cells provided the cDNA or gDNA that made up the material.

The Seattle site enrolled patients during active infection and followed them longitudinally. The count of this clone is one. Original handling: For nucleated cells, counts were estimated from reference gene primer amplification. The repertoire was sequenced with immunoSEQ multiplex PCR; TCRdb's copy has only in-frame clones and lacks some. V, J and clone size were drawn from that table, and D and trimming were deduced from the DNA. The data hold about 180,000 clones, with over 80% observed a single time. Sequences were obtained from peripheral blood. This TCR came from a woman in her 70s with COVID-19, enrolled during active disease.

The CDR3 DNA sequence: TGTGCCAGTAGTAAAACCCCTAGCGCAGTCACAGATACGCAGTATTTT. Amino acid sequence: CASSKTPSAVTDTQYF. The chain has TRBV19 and TRBJ2-3; maybe TRBD2 (6 bases). CDR1 and CDR2 from the germline V gene are LNHDA and SQIVND (reference sequence). The CDR3 is made up of 16 amino acids. V lost 4 bases and J 2 bases, leaving 16 bases between the germline ends.